Below, one T cell receptor beta chain is given with its context. No antigen is known for it. This entry is derived from a study of human T cells and chemical hapten exposure. Findings and limits, study-wide: Positive correlation was observed between PT1 expanded TCR counts and patch test score.

The library tagged each cDNA molecule with unique molecular identifiers. TCRdb used MiXCR to reprocess the RACE reads, holding one entry per CDR3 protein. The data contain approximately 350,000 distinct CDR3 sequences, about 7% of them singletons. This CDR3 comprises 15 residues. The ends were cut back, 6 bases at V and 0 bases at J, with 12 bases in the middle. This sample's time point: patch test 1, 2 weeks after DPC sensitization. The sample's treatment: therapeutic diphenylcyclopropenone sensitization with weekly scalp DPC. The specimen comprised whole blood, sampled in connection with sensitization to the hapten diphenylcyclopropenone (DPC). This receptor was obtained from a young woman with alopecia areata. Some clones in this sample may be carry-over from other donors' samples. The chain joins TRBV12-3 or TRBV12-4 to TRBJ1-3; D perhaps matches TRBD1 (5 bases). The chain's CDR3 is CASRVGPLSGNTIYF. The DNA of the CDR3 is TGTGCCAGCAGAGTGGGACCGCTCTCTGGAAACACCATATATTTT.